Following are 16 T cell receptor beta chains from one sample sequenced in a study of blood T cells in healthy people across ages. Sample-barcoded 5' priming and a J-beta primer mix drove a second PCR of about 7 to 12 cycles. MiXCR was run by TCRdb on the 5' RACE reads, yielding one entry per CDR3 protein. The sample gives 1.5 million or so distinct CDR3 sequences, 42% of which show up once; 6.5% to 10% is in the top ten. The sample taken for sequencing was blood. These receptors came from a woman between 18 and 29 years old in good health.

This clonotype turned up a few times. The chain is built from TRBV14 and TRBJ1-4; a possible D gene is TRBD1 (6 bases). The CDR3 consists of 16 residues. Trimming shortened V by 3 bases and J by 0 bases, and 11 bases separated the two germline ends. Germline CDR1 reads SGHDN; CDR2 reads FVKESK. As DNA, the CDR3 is TGTGCCAGCAGCCACCGGACAGTTGCAACTAATGAAAAACTGTTTTTT. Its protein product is CASSHRTVATNEKLFF.

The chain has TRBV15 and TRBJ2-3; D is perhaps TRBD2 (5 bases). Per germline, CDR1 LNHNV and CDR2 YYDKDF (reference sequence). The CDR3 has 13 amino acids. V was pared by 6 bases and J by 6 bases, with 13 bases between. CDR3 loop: CATRIPPGDTQYF. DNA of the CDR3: TGTGCCACCAGGATCCCCCCGGGGGATACGCAGTATTTT.

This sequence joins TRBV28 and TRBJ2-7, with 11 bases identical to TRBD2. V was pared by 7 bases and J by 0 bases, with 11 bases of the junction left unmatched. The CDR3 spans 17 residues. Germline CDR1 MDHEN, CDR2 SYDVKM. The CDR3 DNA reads TGTGCCAGCACCGAACTAGCGGGGGCCCGAAGCTCCTACGAGCAGTACTTC. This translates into CASTELAGARSSYEQYF.

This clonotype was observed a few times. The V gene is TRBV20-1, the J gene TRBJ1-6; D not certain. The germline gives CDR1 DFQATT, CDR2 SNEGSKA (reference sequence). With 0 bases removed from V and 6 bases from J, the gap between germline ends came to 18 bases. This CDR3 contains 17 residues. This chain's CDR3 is CSARDYMPALLNSPLHF. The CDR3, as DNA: TGCAGTGCTAGAGATTACATGCCTGCCCTTCTTAATTCACCCCTCCACTTT.

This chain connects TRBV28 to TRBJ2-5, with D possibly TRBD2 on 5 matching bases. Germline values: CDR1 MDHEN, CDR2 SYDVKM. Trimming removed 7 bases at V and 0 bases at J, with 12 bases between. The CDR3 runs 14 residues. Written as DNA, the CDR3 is TGTGCCAGCACCAGAGGACTTTACCAAGAGACCCAGTACTTC. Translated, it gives CASTRGLYQETQYF. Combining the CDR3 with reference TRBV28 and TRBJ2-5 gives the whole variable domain DVKVTQSSRYLVKRTGEKVFLECVQDMDHENMFWYRQDPGLGLRLIYFSYDVKMKEKGDIPEGYSVSREKKERFSLILESASTNQTSMYLCASTRGLYQETQYFGPGTRLLVL.

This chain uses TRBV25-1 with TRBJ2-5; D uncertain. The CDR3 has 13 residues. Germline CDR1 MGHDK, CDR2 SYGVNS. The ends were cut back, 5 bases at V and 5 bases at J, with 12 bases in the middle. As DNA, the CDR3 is TGTGCCAGCAGTCCGGCGGTGTGGGAGACCCAGTACTTC. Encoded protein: CASSPAVWETQYF.

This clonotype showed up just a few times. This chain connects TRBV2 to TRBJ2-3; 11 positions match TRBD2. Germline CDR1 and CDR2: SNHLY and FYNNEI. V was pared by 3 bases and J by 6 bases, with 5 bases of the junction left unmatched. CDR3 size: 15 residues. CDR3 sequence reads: CASSDTSGGGDTQYF. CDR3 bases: TGTGCCAGCAGTGATACTAGCGGGGGTGGGGATACGCAGTATTTT.

CDR3 in amino acids: CSARRPGRYEQYF. CDR3 coding DNA: TGCAGTGCTAGAAGGCCCGGGAGGTACGAGCAGTACTTC. The V gene is TRBV20-1, the J gene TRBJ2-7; 7 positions agree with TRBD2. V dropped 2 bases and J dropped 4; count of bases not matched to a gene: 5. This CDR3 has 13 residues. Germline CDR1 DFQATT, CDR2 SNEGSKA (reference sequence).

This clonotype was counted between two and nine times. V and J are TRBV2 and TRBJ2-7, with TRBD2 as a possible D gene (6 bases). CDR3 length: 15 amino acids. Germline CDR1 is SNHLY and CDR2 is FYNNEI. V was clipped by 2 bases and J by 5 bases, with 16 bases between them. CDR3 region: CASSELWGVRDEQYF. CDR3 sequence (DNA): TGTGCCAGCAGTGAATTATGGGGGGTTCGAGACGAGCAGTACTTC.

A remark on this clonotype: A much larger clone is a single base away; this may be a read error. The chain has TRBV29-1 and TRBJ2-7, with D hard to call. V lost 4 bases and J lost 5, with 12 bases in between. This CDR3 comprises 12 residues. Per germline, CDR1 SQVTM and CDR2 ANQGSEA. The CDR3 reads CSVGGGENEQYF. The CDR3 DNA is TGCAGCGTTGGAGGTGGGGAAAACGAGCAGTACTTC.

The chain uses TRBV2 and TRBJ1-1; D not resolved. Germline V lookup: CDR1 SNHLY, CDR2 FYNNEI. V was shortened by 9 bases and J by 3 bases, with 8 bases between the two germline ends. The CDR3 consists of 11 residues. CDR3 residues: CARVSDTEAFF. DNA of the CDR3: TGTGCCAGAGTGTCGGACACTGAAGCTTTCTTT.

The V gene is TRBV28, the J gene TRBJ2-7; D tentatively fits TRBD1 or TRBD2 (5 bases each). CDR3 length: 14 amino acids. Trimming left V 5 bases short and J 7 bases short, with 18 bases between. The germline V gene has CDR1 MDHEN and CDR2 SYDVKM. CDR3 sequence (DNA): TGTGCCAGCAGTCCCCTCCGGGGCTACAATGAGCAGTACTTC. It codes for CASSPLRGYNEQYF.

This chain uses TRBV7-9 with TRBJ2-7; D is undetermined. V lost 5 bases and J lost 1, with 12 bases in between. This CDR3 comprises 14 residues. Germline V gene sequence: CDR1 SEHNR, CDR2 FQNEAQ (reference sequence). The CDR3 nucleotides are TGTGCCAGCAGCGAGCCCCTGGCGTCCTACGAGCAGTACTTC. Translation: CASSEPLASYEQYF.

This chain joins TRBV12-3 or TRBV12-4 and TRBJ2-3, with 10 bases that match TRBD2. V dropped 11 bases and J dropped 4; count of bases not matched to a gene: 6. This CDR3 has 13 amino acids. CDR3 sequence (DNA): TGTGCCCTAAAGCGGGGGGGCTCAGATACGCAGTATTTT. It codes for CALKRGGSDTQYF.

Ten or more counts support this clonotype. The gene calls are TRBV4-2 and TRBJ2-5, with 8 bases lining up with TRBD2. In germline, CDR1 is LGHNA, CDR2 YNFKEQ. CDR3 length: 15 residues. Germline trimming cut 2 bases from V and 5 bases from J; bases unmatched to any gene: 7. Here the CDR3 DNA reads TGTGCCAGCAGCCAAATCGGGGGGGTTGACGAGACCCAGTACTTC. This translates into CASSQIGGVDETQYF.

The CDR3 nucleotides are TGTGCCAGCAGCGACCCAACCGGTAACACTGAAGCTTTCTTT. Protein: CASSDPTGNTEAFF. The chain combines TRBV5-5 with TRBJ1-1, with unresolved D. From germline, CDR1 is SGHKS and CDR2 YYEKEE (reference sequence). There are 14 residues in the CDR3. Trimming left V 4 bases short and J 2 bases short, with 12 bases between.